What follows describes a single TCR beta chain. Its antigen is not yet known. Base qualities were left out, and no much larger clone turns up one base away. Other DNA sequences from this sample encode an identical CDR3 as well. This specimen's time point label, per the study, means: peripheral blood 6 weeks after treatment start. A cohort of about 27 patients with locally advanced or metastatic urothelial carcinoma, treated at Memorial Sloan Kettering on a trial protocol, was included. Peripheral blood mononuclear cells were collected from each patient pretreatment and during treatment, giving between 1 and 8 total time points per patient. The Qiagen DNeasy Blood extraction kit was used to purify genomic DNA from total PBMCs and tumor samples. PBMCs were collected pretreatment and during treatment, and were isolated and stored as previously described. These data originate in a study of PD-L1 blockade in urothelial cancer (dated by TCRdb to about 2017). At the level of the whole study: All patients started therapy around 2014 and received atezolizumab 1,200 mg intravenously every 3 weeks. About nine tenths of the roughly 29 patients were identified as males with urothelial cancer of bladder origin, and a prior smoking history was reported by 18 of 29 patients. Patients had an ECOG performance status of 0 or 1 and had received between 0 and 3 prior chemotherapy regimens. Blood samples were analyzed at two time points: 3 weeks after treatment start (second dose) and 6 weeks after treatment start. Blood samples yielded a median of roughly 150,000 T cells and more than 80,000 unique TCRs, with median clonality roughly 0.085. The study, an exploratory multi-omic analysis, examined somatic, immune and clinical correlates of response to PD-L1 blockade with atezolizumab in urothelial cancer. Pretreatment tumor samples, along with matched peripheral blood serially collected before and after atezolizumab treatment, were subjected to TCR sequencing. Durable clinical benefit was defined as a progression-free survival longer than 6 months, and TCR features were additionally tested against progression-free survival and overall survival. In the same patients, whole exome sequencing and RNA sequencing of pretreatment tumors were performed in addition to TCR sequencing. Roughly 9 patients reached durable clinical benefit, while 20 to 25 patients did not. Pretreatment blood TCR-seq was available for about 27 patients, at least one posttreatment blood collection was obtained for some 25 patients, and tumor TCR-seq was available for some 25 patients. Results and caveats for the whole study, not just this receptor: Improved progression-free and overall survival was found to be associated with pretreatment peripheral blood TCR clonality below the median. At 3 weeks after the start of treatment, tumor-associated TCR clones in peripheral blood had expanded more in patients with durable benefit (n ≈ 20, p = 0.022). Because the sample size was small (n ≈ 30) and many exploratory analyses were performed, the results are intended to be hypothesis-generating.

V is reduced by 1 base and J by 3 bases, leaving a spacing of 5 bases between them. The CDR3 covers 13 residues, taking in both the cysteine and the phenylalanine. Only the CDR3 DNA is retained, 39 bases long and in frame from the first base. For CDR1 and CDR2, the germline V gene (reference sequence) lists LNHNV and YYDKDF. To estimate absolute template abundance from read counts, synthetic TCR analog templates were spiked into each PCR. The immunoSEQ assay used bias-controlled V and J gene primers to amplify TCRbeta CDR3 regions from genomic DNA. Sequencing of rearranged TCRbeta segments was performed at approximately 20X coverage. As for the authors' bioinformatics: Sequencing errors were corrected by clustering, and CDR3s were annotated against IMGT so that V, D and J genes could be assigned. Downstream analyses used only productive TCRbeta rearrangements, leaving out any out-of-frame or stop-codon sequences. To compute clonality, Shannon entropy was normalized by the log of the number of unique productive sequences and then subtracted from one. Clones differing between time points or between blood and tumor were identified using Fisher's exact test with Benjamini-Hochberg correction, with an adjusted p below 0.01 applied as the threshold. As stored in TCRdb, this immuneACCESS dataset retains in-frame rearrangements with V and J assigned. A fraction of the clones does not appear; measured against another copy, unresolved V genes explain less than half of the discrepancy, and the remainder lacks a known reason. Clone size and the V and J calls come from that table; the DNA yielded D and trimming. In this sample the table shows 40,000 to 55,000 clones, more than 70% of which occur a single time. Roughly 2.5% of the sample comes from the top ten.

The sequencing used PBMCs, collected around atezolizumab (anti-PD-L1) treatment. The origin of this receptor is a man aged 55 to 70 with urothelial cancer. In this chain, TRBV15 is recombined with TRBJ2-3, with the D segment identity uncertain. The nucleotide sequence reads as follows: TGTGCCACCAGCAGAGGAGGTACAGATACGCAGTATTTT. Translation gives CATSRGGTDTQYF.